Listed below are T cell receptor beta chains from one sample, sequenced in a study of shared clonotypes between healthy human individuals. The repertoire was sequenced with immunoSEQ multiplex PCR; TCRdb's copy has only in-frame clones and lacks some. Of 150,000 to 200,000 clones detected, approximately 92% appear once; the ten largest clones hold around 0.067%. Source material: naive CD4+ T cells sorted from blood. The receptors originated from a woman in her 30s in good health. Both conserved end residues are part of each CDR3. A D gene is named only where the DNA matches it firmly. Clone size, where shown, is once, few, many, or a class for clones that have expanded.

V gene	J gene	D gene	clone size	CDR3 DNA	CDR3 protein
TRBV9	TRBJ2-2	-	-	TGTGCCAGCAGCGTTGCAGGGGCAGGCGGGGAGCTGTTTTTT	CASSVAGAGGELFF
TRBV5-1	TRBJ2-2	-	-	TGCGCCAGCAGACGAACGGGGGCCGGGGAGCTGTTTTTT	CASRRTGAGELFF
TRBV28	TRBJ1-2	-	-	TGTGCCAGCAGTCTCAGAATCTTTCCGGGCCTCTACACCTTC	CASSLRIFPGLYTF
TRBV30	TRBJ1-2	TRBD1	few	TGTGCCTGGAGCGGGACAGTGGCGGGCTACACCTTC	CAWSGTVAGYTF
TRBV27	TRBJ2-7	-	-	TGTGCCAGCAGTTTCGGCATCCCCTACGAGCAGTACTTC	CASSFGIPYEQYF
TRBV7-9	TRBJ2-2	-	-	TGTGCCAGCAGACGCGACATTACCGGGGAGCTGTTTTTT	CASRRDITGELFF
TRBV4-1	TRBJ2-7	-	-	TGCGCCAGCAGCCAAGATCGGGCGGAGGGGAGCTCCTACGAGCAGTACTTC	CASSQDRAEGSSYEQYF
TRBV28	TRBJ2-1	TRBD2	once	TGTGCCAGCAGAACTAGCGGGAGCATTAGTATATCCTACAATGAGCAGTTCTTC	CASRTSGSISISYNEQFF
TRBV4-2	TRBJ1-3	-	-	TGTGCCAGCAGTTCGCAGGGAAGGGTGGGAGGAAACACCATATATTTT	CASSSQGRVGGNTIYF
TRBV5-1	TRBJ2-7	TRBD1	-	TGCGCCAGCAGGGTGGACAGGGGCGAGCAGTACTTC	CASRVDRGEQYF
TRBV15	TRBJ1-1	-	-	TGTGCCACCAGCAGAGTGCAAGTCATCCCCGAAGCTTTCTTT	CATSRVQVIPEAFF
TRBV7-9	TRBJ2-5	-	once	TGTGCCAGCACCCGGGGCCAACAAGAGACCCAGTACTTC	CASTRGQQETQYF
TRBV27	TRBJ1-2	TRBD1	-	TGTGCCAGCAGACCGACAGGACAGGCAAACTATGGCTACACCTTC	CASRPTGQANYGYTF
TRBV7-9	TRBJ1-4	-	few	TGTGCCAGCAGGGAGGACGGTGGAGCTATTAAACTGTTTTTT	CASREDGGAIKLFF
TRBV7-9	TRBJ2-7	-	-	TGTGCCAGCAGCTTGACTTCCGGCGAGCAGTACTTC	CASSLTSGEQYF
TRBV18	TRBJ2-1	TRBD2	-	TGTGCCAGCTCACCAGCACTAGCGGACTACAATGAGCAGTTCTTC	CASSPALADYNEQFF
TRBV27	TRBJ1-2	TRBD1	few	TGTGCCAGCAGTGGACCCGGGACAGGAAACTATGGCTACACCTTC	CASSGPGTGNYGYTF
TRBV4-2	TRBJ2-7	-	-	TGTGCCAGCAGCTTGGAGTCTAGCCAGCTGGTAGGCGAGCAGTACTTC	CASSLESSQLVGEQYF
TRBV2	TRBJ1-2	-	once	TGTGCCAGCAGTGAGGGGGGCGATTTGTTTCATGGCTACACCTTC	CASSEGGDLFHGYTF
TRBV28	TRBJ2-7	-	-	TGTGCCAGCAGTTTATATCCCGGTAACTCCTACGAGCAGTACTTC	CASSLYPGNSYEQYF
TRBV28	TRBJ1-1	-	-	TGTGCCAGCAGTTCCCCCGCCCTACAGGGTGTGCCCACTGAAGCTTTCTTT	CASSSPALQGVPTEAFF
TRBV28	TRBJ2-1	TRBD2	-	TGTGCCAGCAGTCAACCCCCGTATGGCGGGAGCAAGCAGTTCTTC	CASSQPPYGGSKQFF
TRBV28	TRBJ2-5	-	-	TGTGCCAGCAACGGCCAGGGTTGGGAGACCCAGTACTTC	CASNGQGWETQYF
TRBV4-1	TRBJ1-5	-	few	TGCGCCAGCAGCCAAGGGCAGTACAATCAGCCCCAGCATTTT	CASSQGQYNQPQHF
TRBV5-4	TRBJ2-2	-	-	TGTGCCAGCAGCTTGTTTTCCGGGAGCGGGGAGCTGTTTTTT	CASSLFSGSGELFF
TRBV28	TRBJ2-7	TRBD2	-	TGTGCCAGCAGTTTTAGCGGGGGCGCATTCTACGAGCAGTACTTC	CASSFSGGAFYEQYF
TRBV15	TRBJ2-7	TRBD2	-	TGTGCCACCAGCTTAGGGACTAGCGGGAGCATACACGAGCAGTACTTC	CATSLGTSGSIHEQYF
TRBV5-1	TRBJ2-1	TRBD2	-	TGCGCCAGCAGCCCTTTGACTAGCGGGAGGGCCTACAATGAGCAGTTCTTC	CASSPLTSGRAYNEQFF
TRBV6-6	TRBJ2-7	TRBD2	-	TGTGCCAGCAGTTCCGGGACTACCTGGTACTTC	CASSSGTTWYF
TRBV6-1	TRBJ2-1	-	-	TGTGCCAGCAGTGAACCGGCCTACAATGAGCAGTTCTTC	CASSEPAYNEQFF
TRBV29-1	TRBJ2-5	TRBD1	-	TGCAGCGTGGGACAGCAAGAGACCCAGTACTTC	CSVGQQETQYF
TRBV5-1	TRBJ2-2	-	-	TGCGCCAGCAGCGGGGAGGCCGGGGAGCTGTTTTTT	CASSGEAGELFF
TRBV5-4	TRBJ1-1	TRBD1	-	TGTGCCAGCAGCTTGTACTCCCTCAGGGGGCGGTACACTGAAGCTTTCTTT	CASSLYSLRGRYTEAFF
TRBV5-1	TRBJ2-3	-	-	TGCGCCAGCCAGATCCTGGGGTTCTCAGATACGCAGTATTTT	CASQILGFSDTQYF
TRBV10-2	TRBJ1-1	-	-	TGCGCCAGCAGTGAGTCGGGGAACACTGAAGCTTTCTTT	CASSESGNTEAFF
TRBV28	TRBJ2-6	-	-	TGTGCCAGCACCCTGGGGGCCTCTGGGGCCAACGTCCTGACTTTC	CASTLGASGANVLTF
TRBV27	TRBJ2-3	TRBD2	-	TGTGCCAGCAGTGATCCCCTTTCTAGCGGCCCCACAGATACGCAGTATTTT	CASSDPLSSGPTDTQYF
TRBV19	TRBJ1-5	TRBD1	-	TGTGCCAGTAGTATTAGGGACAGGGACAATCAGCCCCAGCATTTT	CASSIRDRDNQPQHF
TRBV7-7	TRBJ2-7	TRBD1	-	TGTGCCAGCAGCACAGGGGGCGAGCAGTACTTC	CASSTGGEQYF
TRBV29-1	TRBJ2-6	-	-	TGCAGCGTTGAAGATTTGGGGGGCGCTGGGGCCAACGTCCTGACTTTC	CSVEDLGGAGANVLTF
TRBV30	TRBJ2-1	-	-	TGTGCCTGGAGCTTTCAAGGCCTGGGAAGGGGTGAGCAGTTCTTC	CAWSFQGLGRGEQFF
TRBV6-5	TRBJ2-7	-	-	TGTGCCAGCAGGGAGACAGACGTCTACGAGCAGTACTTC	CASRETDVYEQYF
TRBV12-2	TRBJ2-7	-	-	TGTGCAAGTGCTTCGCGGGTCTCGGGGGAGCAGTACTTC	CASASRVSGEQYF
TRBV5-8	TRBJ1-4	-	once	TGTGCCAGCAGCGGGGAGGTGGTTAGTAATGAAAAACTGTTTTTT	CASSGEVVSNEKLFF
TRBV5-1	TRBJ2-7	-	-	TGCGCCAGCAGCTTGGCCGGTAGCGGTCCCTCCTACGAGCAGTACTTC	CASSLAGSGPSYEQYF
TRBV9	TRBJ2-3	TRBD2	-	TGTGCCAGCAGCGTTCGTGCTAGCGGGTTCGCAGATACGCAGTATTTT	CASSVRASGFADTQYF
TRBV30	TRBJ2-2	-	-	TGTGCCGGAAACACCGGGGAGCTGTTTTTT	CAGNTGELFF
TRBV28	TRBJ2-3	-	once	TGTGCCAGCAGTTCCCCTGGAGCCACAGATACGCAGTATTTT	CASSSPGATDTQYF
TRBV4-2	TRBJ2-2	-	once	TGTGCCAGCAGCCAAGAGGAGGGGGGGAACACCGGGGAGCTGTTTTTT	CASSQEEGGNTGELFF
TRBV5-1	TRBJ2-6	-	-	TGCGCCAGCCCGGGTTATGGTTCACAAAGTCGGGCCAACGTCCTGACTTTC	CASPGYGSQSRANVLTF
TRBV7-3	TRBJ2-1	-	-	TGTGCCAGCAGCTTAACGTTAACTAGCCCCAATGAGCAGTTCTTC	CASSLTLTSPNEQFF
TRBV5-6	TRBJ1-1	-	-	TGTGCCAGCAGCTCGCCGGGAGAAGTGAACACTGAAGCTTTCTTT	CASSSPGEVNTEAFF